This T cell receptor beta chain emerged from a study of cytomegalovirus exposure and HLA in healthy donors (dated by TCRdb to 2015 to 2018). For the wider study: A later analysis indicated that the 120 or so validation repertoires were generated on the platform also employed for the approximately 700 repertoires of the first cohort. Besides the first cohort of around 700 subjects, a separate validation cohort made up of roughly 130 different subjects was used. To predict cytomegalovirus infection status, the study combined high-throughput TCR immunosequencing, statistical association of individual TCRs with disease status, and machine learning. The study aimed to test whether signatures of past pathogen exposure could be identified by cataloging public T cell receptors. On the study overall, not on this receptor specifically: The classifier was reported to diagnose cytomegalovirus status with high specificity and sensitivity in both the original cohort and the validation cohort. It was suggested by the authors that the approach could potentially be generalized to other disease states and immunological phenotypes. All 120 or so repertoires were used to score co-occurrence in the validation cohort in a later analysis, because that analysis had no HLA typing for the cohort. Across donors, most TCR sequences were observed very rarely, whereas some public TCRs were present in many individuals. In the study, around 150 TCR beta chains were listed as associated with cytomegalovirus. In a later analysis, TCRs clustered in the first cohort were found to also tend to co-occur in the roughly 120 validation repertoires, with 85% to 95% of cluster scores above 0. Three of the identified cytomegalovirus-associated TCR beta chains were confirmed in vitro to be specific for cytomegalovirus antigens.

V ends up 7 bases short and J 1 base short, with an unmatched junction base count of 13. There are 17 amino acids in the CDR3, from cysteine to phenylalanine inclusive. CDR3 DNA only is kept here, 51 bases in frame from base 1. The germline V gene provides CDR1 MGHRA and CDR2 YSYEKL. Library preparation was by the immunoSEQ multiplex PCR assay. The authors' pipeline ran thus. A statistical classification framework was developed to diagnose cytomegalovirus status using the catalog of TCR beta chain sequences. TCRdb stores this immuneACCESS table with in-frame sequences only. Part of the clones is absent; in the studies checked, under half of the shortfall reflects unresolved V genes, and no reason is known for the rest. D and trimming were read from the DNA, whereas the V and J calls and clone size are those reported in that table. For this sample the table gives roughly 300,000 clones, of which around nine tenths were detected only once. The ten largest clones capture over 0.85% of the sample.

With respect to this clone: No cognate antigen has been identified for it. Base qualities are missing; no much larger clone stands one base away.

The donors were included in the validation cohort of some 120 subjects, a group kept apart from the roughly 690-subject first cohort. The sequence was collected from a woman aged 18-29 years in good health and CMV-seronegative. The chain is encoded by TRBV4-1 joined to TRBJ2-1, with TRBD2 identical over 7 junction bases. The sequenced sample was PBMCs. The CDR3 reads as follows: CASIGAPSGRSYNEQFF. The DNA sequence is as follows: TGCGCCAGCATCGGGGCCCCTAGCGGTAGATCCTACAATGAGCAGTTCTTC.